Presented here are 27 T cell receptor beta chains from one specimen sequenced in a study of CD8 T cells in Susac syndrome. The authors reverse transcribed roughly 0.5 to 1 ug RNA with random hexamers. MiXCR was run by TCRdb on the immunoSEQ multiplex PCR reads, yielding one entry per CDR3 protein. This table has about 280,000 distinct CDR3 sequences, about 85% appearing once. Sequenced input: CD8+ T cells from PBMCs. Receptors originate from a human donor with multiple sclerosis.

CDR3 in amino acids: CASSRTGEQVHGYTF. Written as DNA, the CDR3 is TGTGCCAGCAGTAGGACAGGGGAACAGGTACATGGCTACACCTTC. The chain carries TRBV28 and TRBJ1-2, with 9 bases that match TRBD1. The CDR3 totals 15 residues. CDR1 and CDR2 (germline): MDHEN, SYDVKM. After removal of 5 bases from V and 6 bases from J, the junction contained 10 bases not matched to a gene.

The chain employs TRBV12-3 or TRBV12-4 and TRBJ1-2; maybe TRBD1 (6 bases). The CDR3 is 16 amino acids. V gave up 6 bases and J gave up 0 bases, with 17 bases separating them. CDR3 DNA: TGTGCCAGCAGCCCGGACAGTCCCGTTACTAACTATGGCTACACCTTC. Its protein is CASSPDSPVTNYGYTF.

This chain joins TRBV28 and TRBJ1-4, with 7 bases lining up with TRBD1. The CDR3 is made up of 14 amino acids. The trim removed 5 bases at V and 8 bases at J, leaving 8 bases unmatched. Germline V CDR1 and CDR2: MDHEN, SYDVKM. CDR3 bases: TGTGCCAGCAGTCCACAGGGGAGGCAAGAAAAACTGTTTTTT. Its translation: CASSPQGRQEKLFF.

The chain has TRBV12-5 and TRBJ2-3, with TRBD2 identical over 10 bases. CDR1 and CDR2 from the germline V gene are LGHNT and FRNRAP. The CDR3 extends over 14 amino acids. The junction had 8 bases not matched to a gene; V was cut back by 8 bases and J by 6 bases. The CDR3 sequence is CASSIAGGADTQYF. CDR3 DNA sequence: TGTGCTAGTTCCATAGCGGGAGGTGCGGATACGCAGTATTTT.

V and J are TRBV2 and TRBJ1-3; maybe TRBD1 (6 bases). This CDR3 region has 15 residues. Deletions cut 3 bases from V and 0 bases from J, with 9 bases between. Germline assignment: CDR1 SNHLY and CDR2 FYNNEI. CDR3 nucleotide sequence: TGTGCCAGCAGTGAGAGCAGGGGCTCTGGAAACACCATATATTTT. Protein: CASSESRGSGNTIYF.

The chain uses TRBV20-1 and TRBJ2-2, with D tentatively TRBD1 (6 bases). Trimming cost V 3 bases and J 5 bases, with 19 bases left between them. The CDR3 runs 16 residues. Germline V gene data show CDR1 as DFQATT and CDR2 as SNEGSKA (reference sequence). The CDR3 DNA reads TGCAGTGCTAGGGCGGCGGGCAGGGGCATAACCGGGGAGCTGTTTTTT. This gives the protein CSARAAGRGITGELFF.

The chain recombines TRBV6-5 with TRBJ2-3; TRBD2 is a possible D gene (6 bases). CDR3 length equals 15 residues. In germline, CDR1 is MNHEY, CDR2 SVGAGI. Deletions cut 6 bases from V and 4 bases from J, with 17 bases between. In DNA form, the CDR3 reads TGTGCCAGCAGCCCCGTCCCGGGAGCGGCAGATACGCAGTATTTT. The encoded protein is CASSPVPGAADTQYF.

The chain recombines TRBV27 with TRBJ2-3; 7 positions agree with TRBD1. CDR1 MNHEY and CDR2 SMNVEV come from the germline V gene (reference sequence). V trimming: 3 bases; J trimming: 2 bases; junction bases outside the gene matches: 2. The CDR3 is 14 amino acids. CDR3: CASSFRGFTDTQYF. The CDR3 nucleotides read TGTGCCAGCAGTTTCAGGGGGTTCACAGATACGCAGTATTTT.

The CDR3 DNA follows: TGTGCCAGCAGTGTCGCGGGGGAGGGAAACACTGAAGCTTTCTTT. Amino acid sequence: CASSVAGEGNTEAFF. The J gene is TRBJ1-1, the V gene TRBV27; the D gene is possibly TRBD1 (5 bases). Trimming left V 5 bases short and J 2 bases short, with 15 bases between. CDR1 and CDR2 (germline): MNHEY, SMNVEV (reference sequence). The CDR3 consists of 15 residues.

The V gene is TRBV5-4, the J gene TRBJ2-1; TRBD1 agrees at 8 bases. Germline lookup yields CDR1 SGHNT and CDR2 YYREEE (reference sequence). Unmatched junction bases numbered 12, after V lost 9 bases and J lost 4 bases. CDR3 size: 15 residues. The CDR3 loop is CATCTPGGVYNEQFF. In DNA form, the CDR3 reads TGTGCCACCTGTACGCCAGGGGGCGTATACAATGAGCAGTTCTTC.

This clonotype has a single count. In DNA form, the CDR3 reads TGTGCAACCGGGCAGGGAATTAATGAGCAGTTCTTC. Translated, it gives CATGQGINEQFF. V gene TRBV28 combines with J gene TRBJ2-1; D is possibly TRBD1 (5 bases). Germline V gene data show CDR1 as MDHEN and CDR2 as SYDVKM. CDR3 size: 12 residues.

The chain uses TRBV5-6 and TRBJ1-1; D is undetermined. Germline CDR1 SGHDT, CDR2 YYEEEE. V was shortened by 4 bases and J by 6 bases, with 13 bases between the two germline ends. The CDR3 is 13 amino acids. The CDR3 reads CASSPGLSSEAFF. CDR3 DNA: TGTGCCAGCAGCCCGGGTTTGAGCTCTGAAGCTTTCTTT.

V usage is TRBV30 and J usage is TRBJ1-1; no definite D call. V lost 0 bases and J lost 4, with 6 bases in between. The CDR3 has 12 amino acids. Germline V gene sequence: CDR1 GTSNPN, CDR2 SVGIG (reference sequence). The CDR3 here is CAWSVAGTEAFF. In nucleotides, the CDR3 is TGTGCCTGGAGTGTAGCTGGCACTGAAGCTTTCTTT.

The rearrangement links TRBV28 to TRBJ1-4; 10 bases match TRBD1. J lost 4 bases, V lost 3 bases, and 11 bases had no gene match. The CDR3 sequence is 18 residues long. Per germline, CDR1 MDHEN and CDR2 SYDVKM. The CDR3 sequence is CASSFALTGGAINEKLFF. For the CDR3, the DNA is TGTGCCAGCAGTTTCGCTTTGACAGGGGGCGCAATTAATGAAAAACTGTTTTTT.

V usage is TRBV2 and J usage is TRBJ2-1; 9 nucleotides line up with TRBD1. This CDR3 contains 12 residues. From germline, CDR1 is SNHLY and CDR2 FYNNEI. Unmatched junction bases numbered 8, after V lost 10 bases and J lost 10 bases. Here the CDR3 reads CANRDRDGEQFF. Here the CDR3 DNA reads TGTGCCAACCGGGACAGGGACGGAGAGCAGTTCTTC.

This clonotype was counted once. The rearrangement joins TRBV27 to TRBJ2-7; 7 nucleotides agree with TRBD1. CDR1 and CDR2 from the germline V gene are MNHEY and SMNVEV (reference sequence). Trimming cost V 3 bases and J 3 bases; bases outside gene matches: 8. The CDR3 consists of 15 residues. The DNA for the CDR3 is TGTGCCAGCAGTTTCTCCCAGGGACAGAACTACGAGCAGTACTTC. It encodes CASSFSQGQNYEQYF.

The chain uses TRBV30 and TRBJ2-1; tentatively, D is TRBD2 (5 bases). This CDR3 has 15 amino acids. Germline assignment: CDR1 GTSNPN and CDR2 SVGIG (reference sequence). Trimming cost V 0 bases and J 7 bases, with 16 bases left between them. DNA of the CDR3: TGTGCCTGGAGTGTAACGAGCGGCCGGGAAAATGAGCAGTTCTTC. This encodes CAWSVTSGRENEQFF.

This chain joins TRBV20-1 and TRBJ2-1; D possibly corresponds to TRBD1 (5 bases). The germline gives CDR1 DFQATT, CDR2 SNEGSKA (reference sequence). Trimming stripped 2 bases from V and 4 bases from J, with 15 bases between. The CDR3 has 15 amino acids. CDR3 in amino acids: CSARTVGRGYNEQFF. CDR3 in DNA: TGCAGTGCTAGAACCGTAGGTAGGGGATACAATGAGCAGTTCTTC.

The J gene is TRBJ2-1, the V gene TRBV24-1; D is possibly TRBD2 (5 bases). The length of the CDR3 is 14 residues. CDR1 is KGHDR and CDR2 is SFDVKD in the germline V gene. V was trimmed by 4 bases and J by 4 bases, leaving 10 bases between them. CDR3 region: CATSDPSGYNEQFF. The CDR3 DNA is TGTGCCACCAGTGACCCAAGCGGTTACAATGAGCAGTTCTTC.

V gene TRBV30 combines with J gene TRBJ2-1; 8 positions agree with TRBD2. Germline values: CDR1 GTSNPN, CDR2 SVGIG (reference sequence). V gave up 7 bases and J gave up 8 bases; unmatched junction bases: 13. The length of the CDR3 is 14 residues. The CDR3, as DNA: TGTGCCTCACCCACCCATAGCGGGACCCATGAGCAGTTCTTC. It codes for CASPTHSGTHEQFF. Combining the CDR3 with reference TRBV30 and TRBJ2-1 gives the whole variable domain SQTIHQWPATLVQPVGSPLSLECTVEGTSNPNLYWYRQAAGRGLQLLFYSVGIGQISSEVPQNLSASRPQDRQFILSSKKLLLSDSGFYLCASPTHSGTHEQFFGPGTRLTVL.

This chain connects TRBV27 to TRBJ2-7; D is perhaps TRBD1 (6 bases). The CDR3 totals 15 residues. Germline V gene data show CDR1 as MNHEY and CDR2 as SMNVEV (reference sequence). With 7 bases removed from V and 3 bases from J, the gap between germline ends came to 19 bases. CDR3 sequence: CASKGSVGAVYEQYF. In DNA, the CDR3 is TGTGCCAGCAAAGGGTCTGTGGGGGCGGTCTACGAGCAGTACTTC.

This chain connects TRBV10-2 to TRBJ1-2; no clear D. Trimming left V 4 bases short and J 5 bases short, with 14 bases between. The germline CDR1 and CDR2 sequences are WSHSY and SAAADI. This CDR3 has 14 residues. The CDR3 region is CASSAAGKEYGYTF. CDR3 in DNA: TGCGCCAGCAGTGCGGCCGGGAAGGAGTATGGCTACACCTTC.

The gene calls are TRBV24-1 and TRBJ2-1, with D possibly being TRBD2 (5 bases). Germline values: CDR1 KGHDR, CDR2 SFDVKD. Deletions cut 0 bases from V and 7 bases from J, with 6 bases between. The CDR3 contains 13 residues. The CDR3 protein is CATSDLEGNEQFF. CDR3 DNA sequence: TGTGCCACCAGTGATTTGGAGGGAAATGAGCAGTTCTTC.

The chain couples TRBV7-8 to TRBJ2-1, with D possibly matching TRBD2 (5 bases). Germline V lookup: CDR1 SGHVS, CDR2 FQNEAQ. The CDR3 loop spans 17 amino acids. With 7 bases removed from V and 2 bases from J, the gap between germline ends came to 21 bases. In DNA form, the CDR3 reads TGTGCCAGCATCCGCTTGTTAGCGCAAGGGCCCTACAATGAGCAGTTCTTC. This translates into CASIRLLAQGPYNEQFF. Supplemented by reference TRBV7-8 and TRBJ2-1, the full variable domain reads GAGVSQSPRYKVAKRGQDVALRCDPISGHVSLFWYQQALGQGPEFLTYFQNEAQLDKSGLPSDRFFAERPEGSVSTLKIQRTQQEDSAVYLCASIRLLAQGPYNEQFFGPGTRLTVL.

This chain connects TRBV28 to TRBJ2-5, with a possible D match to TRBD2 (7 bases). CDR3 length equals 13 residues. The germline V and J ends were trimmed by 5 bases and 4 bases, with 11 bases remaining between them. The germline V gene has CDR1 MDHEN and CDR2 SYDVKM. CDR3 loop: CASSGGGRETQYF. For the CDR3, the DNA is TGTGCCAGCAGTGGGGGCGGGAGAGAGACCCAGTACTTC.

V usage is TRBV11-2 and J usage is TRBJ2-5; 15 nucleotides line up with TRBD2. The CDR3 spans 21 residues. V lost 3 bases and J lost 5; bases outside the gene matches: 19. Per the germline V gene, CDR1 is SGHAT and CDR2 is FQNNGV. The CDR3 reads CASSFRFKPTGGLAGGETQYF. The CDR3 DNA is TGTGCCAGCAGCTTTCGTTTTAAACCGACCGGAGGACTAGCGGGAGGGGAGACCCAGTACTTC.

The rearrangement links TRBV28 to TRBJ2-1; TRBD2 matches at 9 bases. J gave up 2 bases and V 5 bases, and 13 bases lay outside the gene matches. The germline V gene has CDR1 MDHEN and CDR2 SYDVKM. This CDR3 spans 18 amino acids. CDR3 bases: TGTGCCAGCAGTGTTCGATCCTTAGCGGGAGAGCCCTACAATGAGCAGTTCTTC. Translating it yields CASSVRSLAGEPYNEQFF.